This passage covers 21 T cell receptor beta chains from one sample sequenced in a study of blood T cell repertoires in COVID-19. Libraries were prepared by immunoSEQ multiplex PCR; TCRdb keeps only in-frame clonotypes and omits some of them. The table has tens of thousands of clones, 91% seen once. The specimen was peripheral blood. These receptors all come from a human donor in a cohort sampled during active COVID-19.

The V call is TRBV27, the J call TRBJ1-2; no clear D gene. Germline-derived CDR1 and CDR2 are MNHEY and SMNVEV (reference sequence). Trimming stripped 3 bases from V and 1 base from J, with 6 bases between. CDR3 length: 13 residues. CDR3 region: CASSFRGNYGYTF. CDR3 DNA: TGTGCCAGCAGTTTTCGCGGTAACTATGGCTACACCTTC.

The J gene is TRBJ2-3, the V gene TRBV5-1, with D possibly being TRBD2 (6 bases). The CDR3 contains 14 residues. Germline CDR1 SGHRS, CDR2 YFSETQ. Trimming cost V 6 bases and J 2 bases, with 13 bases left between them. The CDR3 reads CASNPAGNTDTQYF. The CDR3 region has the DNA TGCGCCAGCAACCCAGCGGGCAACACAGATACGCAGTATTTT. Filled out from reference TRBV5-1 and TRBJ2-3, the complete variable domain reads KAGVTQTPRYLIKTRGQQVTLSCSPISGHRSVSWYQQTPGQGLQFLFEYFSETQRNKGNFPGRFSGRQFSNSRSEMNVSTLELGDSALYLCASNPAGNTDTQYFGPGTRLTVL.

The chain has TRBV20-1 and TRBJ1-1, with D unresolved. Germline V lookup: CDR1 DFQATT, CDR2 SNEGSKA (reference sequence). Trimming removed 3 bases at V and 1 base at J, with 15 bases between. The CDR3 sequence is 15 residues long. CDR3 nucleotide sequence: TGCAGTGCTAGTCCCCCCGCACGGAGGAACACTGAAGCTTTCTTT. Its translation is CSASPPARRNTEAFF.

The chain uses TRBV11-2 and TRBJ1-1, with TRBD1 matching over 8 bases. This CDR3 is 16 amino acids long. The germline V gene has CDR1 SGHAT and CDR2 FQNNGV. V gave up 3 bases and J gave up 3 bases; unmatched junction bases: 9. The CDR3 loop is CASSLADRDYYTEAFF. Here the CDR3 DNA reads TGTGCCAGCAGCTTGGCGGACAGGGACTATTACACTGAAGCTTTCTTT.

V usage is TRBV30 and J usage is TRBJ2-3; the D gene is possibly TRBD1 (5 bases). The germline V and J ends were trimmed by 3 bases and 4 bases, with 14 bases remaining between them. The length of the CDR3 is 14 residues. Germline CDR1 reads GTSNPN; CDR2 reads SVGIG (reference sequence). The CDR3 coding sequence is TGTGCCTGGAGCGGACATTCCCCTCCAGATACGCAGTATTTT. This codes for CAWSGHSPPDTQYF. The full variable domain, completed using reference TRBV30 and TRBJ2-3, is SQTIHQWPATLVQPVGSPLSLECTVEGTSNPNLYWYRQAAGRGLQLLFYSVGIGQISSEVPQNLSASRPQDRQFILSSKKLLLSDSGFYLCAWSGHSPPDTQYFGPGTRLTVL.

The rearrangement uses TRBV5-1 and TRBJ1-5, with 9 positions matching TRBD1. This CDR3 has 15 amino acids. Per germline, CDR1 SGHRS and CDR2 YFSETQ. Germline trimming cut 4 bases from V and 3 bases from J; bases unmatched to any gene: 5. The CDR3 loop reads CASSKTGGDNQPQHF. In nucleotides, the CDR3 is TGCGCCAGCAGCAAGACAGGGGGAGACAATCAGCCCCAGCATTTT.

The rearrangement uses TRBV12-3 or TRBV12-4 and TRBJ2-1; 10 positions agree with TRBD2. V dropped 6 bases and J dropped 7; count of bases not matched to a gene: 3. The CDR3 covers 13 residues. The CDR3 DNA follows: TGTGCCAGCAGGGGACTAGCGCAGAATGAGCAGTTCTTC. The encoded protein is CASRGLAQNEQFF.

J is TRBJ2-3 and V is TRBV19, with 7 bases lining up with TRBD2. The V and J ends lost 2 bases and 5 bases, in that order; junction bases with no gene match: 1. The CDR3 loop spans 13 amino acids. Germline V CDR1 and CDR2: LNHDA, SQIVND (reference sequence). CDR3 loop: CASSILAGDTQYF. The CDR3 DNA is TGTGCCAGTAGTATATTAGCGGGAGATACGCAGTATTTT.

This chain links TRBV11-2 with TRBJ2-7, with TRBD1 identical over 7 bases. This CDR3 has 17 residues. V was pared by 3 bases and J by 2 bases, with 13 bases of the junction left unmatched. The germline V gene encodes CDR1 SGHAT and CDR2 FQNNGV. Here the CDR3 reads CASSFSLGQGVTYEQYF. DNA of the CDR3: TGTGCCAGCAGCTTCTCATTGGGGCAGGGGGTTACCTACGAGCAGTACTTC.

The chain has TRBV5-1 and TRBJ2-3, with D maybe TRBD1 (5 bases). Germline assignment: CDR1 SGHRS and CDR2 YFSETQ. V dropped 7 bases and J dropped 1 base, with 13 bases sitting between them. The CDR3 consists of 14 residues. The CDR3: CASAQGAGTDTQYF. In DNA, the CDR3 is TGCGCCAGCGCCCAAGGGGCCGGCACAGATACGCAGTATTTT.

This chain uses TRBV18 with TRBJ2-3; no clear D. The CDR3 totals 16 residues. Per germline, CDR1 KGHSH and CDR2 LQKENI. V lost 3 bases and J 0 bases, leaving 13 bases between the germline ends. The DNA for the CDR3 is TGTGCCAGCTCACCGACTCTTACCCCTAGCACAGATACGCAGTATTTT. It translates to CASSPTLTPSTDTQYF.

The rearrangement uses TRBV18 and TRBJ2-4; 7 bases map to TRBD2. This CDR3 spans 16 amino acids. Germline CDR1 reads KGHSH; CDR2 reads LQKENI. The junction had 8 bases not matched to a gene; V was cut back by 5 bases and J by 1 base. The CDR3 DNA sequence: TGTGCCAGCTCATCAGGACTAGTGAGGGCCAAAAACATTCAGTACTTC. This sequence encodes CASSSGLVRAKNIQYF.

The chain combines TRBV18 with TRBJ2-3; D is unresolved. The CDR3 length is 11 residues. Trimming pared 2 bases from V and 6 bases from J, leaving 3 bases between. Germline values: CDR1 KGHSH, CDR2 LQKENI. This CDR3 is CASSPSDTQYF. The CDR3 nucleotides read TGTGCCAGCTCACCATCGGATACGCAGTATTTT.

The chain uses TRBV6-4 and TRBJ1-2; 11 nucleotides agree with TRBD1. Losses at the gene ends were 6 bases for V and 3 bases for J; bases not matched to a gene: 9. This CDR3 region has 16 residues. Germline CDR1 and CDR2: MRHNA and SNTAGT. Written as DNA, the CDR3 is TGTGCCAGCAGCCGGACAGGGGGCGCGGGAGACTATGGCTACACCTTC. Translating it yields CASSRTGGAGDYGYTF.

J is TRBJ1-2 and V is TRBV12-3 or TRBV12-4; unclear D gene. V lost 6 bases and J 2 bases, leaving 10 bases between the germline ends. The CDR3 sequence is 13 residues long. The CDR3 reads CASSKRENYGYTF. The CDR3 region has the DNA TGTGCCAGCAGCAAGAGGGAGAACTATGGCTACACCTTC.

The chain carries TRBV9 and TRBJ2-5; TRBD2 aligns across 11 bases. The length of the CDR3 is 17 residues. Germline trimming cut 0 bases from V and 3 bases from J; bases unmatched to any gene: 7. Per germline, CDR1 SGDLS and CDR2 YYNGEE. In nucleotides, the CDR3 is TGTGCCAGCAGCGTAGGGACTAGCGGGTATCTAAAAGAGACCCAGTACTTC. It is translated as CASSVGTSGYLKETQYF.

The gene calls are TRBV10-3 and TRBJ1-1; TRBD1 might be the D (6 bases). In germline, CDR1 is ENHRY, CDR2 SYGVKD. V was shortened by 5 bases and J by 1 base, with 11 bases between the two germline ends. The CDR3 consists of 14 residues. CDR3 DNA sequence: TGTGCCATCAGTTACTCGGACAGGAACACTGAAGCTTTCTTT. Residues: CAISYSDRNTEAFF.

DNA for the CDR3: TGTGCCAGCAGCTCCCGTCCCGGGACTAGGAGGTTCTTC. Protein sequence: CASSSRPGTRRFF. The rearrangement uses TRBV7-9 and TRBJ2-1; 8 bases align to TRBD2. The germline V gene has CDR1 SEHNR and CDR2 FQNEAQ (reference sequence). The CDR3 sequence is 13 residues long. V lost 4 bases and J lost 15; bases outside the gene matches: 11.

The V and J genes are TRBV2 and TRBJ1-5; 7 bases agree with TRBD1. In germline, CDR1 is SNHLY, CDR2 FYNNEI. The CDR3 sequence is 15 residues long. Unmatched junction bases numbered 6, after V lost 2 bases and J lost 5 bases. CDR3 amino acids: CASSEFGQDYQPQHF. CDR3 nucleotide sequence: TGTGCCAGCAGTGAATTCGGACAGGACTATCAGCCCCAGCATTTT. The entire variable domain, with the rest obtained from reference TRBV2 and TRBJ1-5, is as follows: EPEVTQTPSHQVTQMGQEVILRCVPISNHLYFYWYRQILGQKVEFLVSFYNNEISEKSEIFDDQFSVERPDGSNFTLKIRSTKLEDSAMYFCASSEFGQDYQPQHFGDGTRLSIL.

This clone was counted a single time. The gene calls are TRBV11-2 and TRBJ2-7, with TRBD1 as a possible D gene (6 bases). V shed 4 bases and J shed 2 bases, with 21 bases lying between them. The CDR3 is made up of 17 amino acids. Germline V lookup: CDR1 SGHAT, CDR2 FQNNGV. This chain's CDR3 is CASSSLVRWQGTYEQYF. For the CDR3, the DNA is TGTGCCAGCAGCTCCCTAGTGAGGTGGCAGGGGACCTACGAGCAGTACTTC. Together with reference TRBV11-2 and TRBJ2-7, the CDR3 gives the full variable domain: EAGVAQSPRYKIIEKRQSVAFWCNPISGHATLYWYQQILGQGPKLLIQFQNNGVVDDSQLPKDRFSAERLKGVDSTLKIQPAKLEDSAVYLCASSSLVRWQGTYEQYFGPGTRLTVT.

This clone appeared a few times. The J gene is TRBJ1-3, the V gene TRBV28, with a weak D call TRBD1 (6 bases). CDR1 is MDHEN and CDR2 is SYDVKM in the germline V gene. This CDR3 comprises 14 residues. Trimming pared 7 bases from V and 5 bases from J, leaving 15 bases between. Written as DNA, the CDR3 is TGTGCCAGCACCCCGGGGGGGCTGAGAAACACCATATATTTT. Its protein product is CASTPGGLRNTIYF.